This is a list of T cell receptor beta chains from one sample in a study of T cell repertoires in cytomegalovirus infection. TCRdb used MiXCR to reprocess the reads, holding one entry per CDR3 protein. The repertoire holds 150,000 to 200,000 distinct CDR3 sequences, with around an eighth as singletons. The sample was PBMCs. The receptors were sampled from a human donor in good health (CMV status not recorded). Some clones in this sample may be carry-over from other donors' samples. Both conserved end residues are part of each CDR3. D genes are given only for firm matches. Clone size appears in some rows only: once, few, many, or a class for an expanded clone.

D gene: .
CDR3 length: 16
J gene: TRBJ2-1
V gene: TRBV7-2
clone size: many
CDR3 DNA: TGTGCCAGCAGCCTCCGGGGGGCTAGGCTCTACAATGAGCAGTTCTTC
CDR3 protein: CASSLRGARLYNEQFF

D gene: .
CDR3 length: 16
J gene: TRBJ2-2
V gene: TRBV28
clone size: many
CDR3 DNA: TGTGCCAGCACCCCTTCGACAGTTGCGAACACCGGGGAGCTGTTTTTT
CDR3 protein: CASTPSTVANTGELFF

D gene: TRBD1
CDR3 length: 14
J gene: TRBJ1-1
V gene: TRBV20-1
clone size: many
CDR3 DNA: TGCAGTGCCCTAGCGGGAGGGGGCAGGACTGAAGCTTTCTTT
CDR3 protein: CSALAGGGRTEAFF

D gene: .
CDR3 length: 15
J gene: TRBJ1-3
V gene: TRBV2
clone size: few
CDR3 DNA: TGTGCCAGCAGTGAAGCGATAGGGAGAGGAAACACCATATATTTT
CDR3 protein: CASSEAIGRGNTIYF

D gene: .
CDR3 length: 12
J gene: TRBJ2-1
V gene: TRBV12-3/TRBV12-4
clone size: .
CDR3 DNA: TGTGCCAGCAGTTTACTTCACGCGGAGCAGTTCTTC
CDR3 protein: CASSLLHAEQFF

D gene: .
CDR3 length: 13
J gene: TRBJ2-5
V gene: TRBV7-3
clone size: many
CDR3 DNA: TGTGCCAGCAGTTCGGGGTTGGGAGAGACCCAGTACTTC
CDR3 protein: CASSSGLGETQYF

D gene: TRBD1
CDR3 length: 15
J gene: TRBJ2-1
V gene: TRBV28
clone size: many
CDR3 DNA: TGTGCCAGCACCCCTACAGGGGGTACCTACAATGAGCAGTTCTTC
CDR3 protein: CASTPTGGTYNEQFF

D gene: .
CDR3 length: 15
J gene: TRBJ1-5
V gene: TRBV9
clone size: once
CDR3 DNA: TGTGCCAGCAGCGTAGACACTTCTAGCAATCAGCCCCAGCATTTT
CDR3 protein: CASSVDTSSNQPQHF

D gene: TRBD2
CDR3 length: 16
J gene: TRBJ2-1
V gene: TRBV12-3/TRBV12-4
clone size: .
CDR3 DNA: TGTGCCAGCAGTATAGTCTTGGGGGGGGTGTACAATGAGCAGTTCTTC
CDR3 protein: CASSIVLGGVYNEQFF

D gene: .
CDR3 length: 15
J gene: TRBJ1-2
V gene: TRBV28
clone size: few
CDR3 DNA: TGTGCCAGCAGTTTCCCCGGGACTCCTGGGATCGGCTACACCTTC
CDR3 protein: CASSFPGTPGIGYTF

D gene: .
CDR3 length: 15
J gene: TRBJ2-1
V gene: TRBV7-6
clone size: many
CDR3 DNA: TGTGCCAGCAGCTTAGGGACAGCCAAAACGGATGAGCAGTTCTTC
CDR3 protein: CASSLGTAKTDEQFF

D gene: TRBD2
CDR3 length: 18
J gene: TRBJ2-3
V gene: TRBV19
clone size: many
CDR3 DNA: TGTGCCAGTAGTTTGATTTCGGGACTAGCGGGGGCTACAGATACGCAGTATTTT
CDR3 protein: CASSLISGLAGATDTQYF

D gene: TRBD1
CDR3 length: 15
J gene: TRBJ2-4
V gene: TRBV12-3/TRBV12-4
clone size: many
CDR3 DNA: TGTGCCAGCAGTTTGTCCCTCGGACAGGCCCTCATTCAGTACTTC
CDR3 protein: CASSLSLGQALIQYF

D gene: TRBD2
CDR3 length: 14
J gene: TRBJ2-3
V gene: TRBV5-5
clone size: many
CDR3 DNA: TGTGCCAGCAGCCCAGGGACTAGCGGGGGGCTCGCGTATTTT
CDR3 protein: CASSPGTSGGLAYF

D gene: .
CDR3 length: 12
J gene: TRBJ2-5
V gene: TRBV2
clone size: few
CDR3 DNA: TGTGCCAGCAGAGGGCAGCGAGAGACCCAGTACTTC
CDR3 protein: CASRGQRETQYF

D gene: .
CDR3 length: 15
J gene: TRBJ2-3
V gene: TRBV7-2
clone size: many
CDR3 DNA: TGTGCCAGCAGCTTTAGGAGAGCCGCCACAGATACGCAGTATTTT
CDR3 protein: CASSFRRAATDTQYF

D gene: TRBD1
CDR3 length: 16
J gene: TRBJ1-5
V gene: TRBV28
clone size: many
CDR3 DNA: TGTGCCAGCAGCTCCGGGACAGGAGGACCCTATCAGCCCCAGCATTTT
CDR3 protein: CASSSGTGGPYQPQHF

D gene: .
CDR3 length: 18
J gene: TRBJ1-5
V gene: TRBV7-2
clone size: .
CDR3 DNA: TGTGCCAGCAGCCTACCTGGTCGGGGGCAGGGGAAGATAGAGCCCCAGCATTTT
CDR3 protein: CASSLPGRGQGKIEPQHF

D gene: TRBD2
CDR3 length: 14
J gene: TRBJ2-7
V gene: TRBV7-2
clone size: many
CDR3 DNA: TGTGCCAGCAGCGCGGGACTAGCGGGATATCAGCAGTACTTC
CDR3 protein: CASSAGLAGYQQYF

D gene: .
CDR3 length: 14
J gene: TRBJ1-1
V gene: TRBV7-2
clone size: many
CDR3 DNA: TGTGCCAGCGCCAATGGGGGCGCGAACACTGAAGCTTTCTTT
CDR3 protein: CASANGGANTEAFF

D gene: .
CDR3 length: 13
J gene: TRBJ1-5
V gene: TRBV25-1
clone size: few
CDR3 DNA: TGTGCCAGCAGTGTCCAGGCGGGACAGCCCCAGCATTTT
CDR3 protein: CASSVQAGQPQHF

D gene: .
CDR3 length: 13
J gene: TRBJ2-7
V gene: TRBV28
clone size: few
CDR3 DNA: TGTGCCAGCAACGGGGGCGCGTTCCACGAGCAGTACTTC
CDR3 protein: CASNGGAFHEQYF

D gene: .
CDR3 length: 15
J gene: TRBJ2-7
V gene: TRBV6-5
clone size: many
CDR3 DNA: TGTGCCAGCAGTTACTCGGCCAGCGGATCCTACGAGCAGTACTTC
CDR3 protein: CASSYSASGSYEQYF

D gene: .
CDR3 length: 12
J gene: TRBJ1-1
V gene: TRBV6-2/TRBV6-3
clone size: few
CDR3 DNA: TGTGCCAGCACGGGGGGGATCACTGAAGCTTTCTTT
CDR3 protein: CASTGGITEAFF

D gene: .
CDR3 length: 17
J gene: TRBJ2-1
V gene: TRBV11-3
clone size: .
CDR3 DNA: TGTGCCAGCAGCTTGGGGGCGGGAAAGCCCAGGGACAATGAGCAGTTCTTC
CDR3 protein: CASSLGAGKPRDNEQFF

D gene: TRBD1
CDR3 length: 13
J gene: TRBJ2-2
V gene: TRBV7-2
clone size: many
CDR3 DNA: TGTGCCAGCCAGACACAGGGGACAGGGGAGCTGTTTTTT
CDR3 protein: CASQTQGTGELFF

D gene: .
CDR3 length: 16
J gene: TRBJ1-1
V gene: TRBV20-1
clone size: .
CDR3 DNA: TGCAGTGCTAGAGATCCCCAGGAGGCGATGAACACTGAAGCTTTCTTT
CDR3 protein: CSARDPQEAMNTEAFF

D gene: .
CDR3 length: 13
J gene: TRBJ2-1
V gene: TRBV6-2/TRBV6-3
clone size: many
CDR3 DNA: TGTGCCAGCAGTTACTTCCGTTACAATGAGCAGTTCTTC
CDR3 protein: CASSYFRYNEQFF

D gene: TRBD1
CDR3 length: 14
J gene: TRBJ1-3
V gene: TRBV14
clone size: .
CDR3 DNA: TGTGCCAGCAGACTCAGGGGGTCCGGAAACACCATATATTTT
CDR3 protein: CASRLRGSGNTIYF

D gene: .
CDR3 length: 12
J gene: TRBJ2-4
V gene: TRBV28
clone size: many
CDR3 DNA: TGTGCCAGCAGGGCCCCAGGGTCAATTCAGTACTTC
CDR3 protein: CASRAPGSIQYF

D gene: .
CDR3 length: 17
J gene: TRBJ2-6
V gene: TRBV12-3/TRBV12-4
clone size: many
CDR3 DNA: TGTGCCAGCTCCCGGGGTCCCGACCTCTCTGGGGCCAACGTCCTGACTTTC
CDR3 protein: CASSRGPDLSGANVLTF

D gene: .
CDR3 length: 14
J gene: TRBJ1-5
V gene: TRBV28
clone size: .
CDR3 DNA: TGTGCCAGCCTACTCGGGGATAGCAATCAGCCCCAGCATTTT
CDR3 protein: CASLLGDSNQPQHF

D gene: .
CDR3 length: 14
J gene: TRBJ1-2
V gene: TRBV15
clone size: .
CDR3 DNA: TGTGCCACCAGCAGAGCCGGGACGACGTATGGCTACACCTTC
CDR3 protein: CATSRAGTTYGYTF

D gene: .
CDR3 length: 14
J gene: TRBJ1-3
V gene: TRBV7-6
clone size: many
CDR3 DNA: TGTGCCAGCAGCTTGTTGCGCTCTGGAAACACCATATATTTT
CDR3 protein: CASSLLRSGNTIYF

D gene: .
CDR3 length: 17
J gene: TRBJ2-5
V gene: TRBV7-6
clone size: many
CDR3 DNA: TGTGCCAGCAGCTTAAAAGGTGTCCCGACAGGTCGGGAGACCCAGTACTTC
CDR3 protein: CASSLKGVPTGRETQYF

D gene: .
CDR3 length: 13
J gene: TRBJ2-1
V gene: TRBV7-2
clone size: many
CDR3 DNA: TGTGCCAGCGGCCGCTTTGCCTACAATGAGCAGTTCTTC
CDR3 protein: CASGRFAYNEQFF

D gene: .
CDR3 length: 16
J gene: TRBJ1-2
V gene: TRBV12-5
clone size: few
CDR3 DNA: TGTGCTAGTGGTTTGGTACAGCCGGGAAGAAATTATGGCTACACCTTC
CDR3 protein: CASGLVQPGRNYGYTF

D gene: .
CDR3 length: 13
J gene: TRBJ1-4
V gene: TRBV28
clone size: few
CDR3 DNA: TGTGCCACCGTGCCCCCCAGGGGTGAAAAACTGTTTTTT
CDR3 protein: CATVPPRGEKLFF

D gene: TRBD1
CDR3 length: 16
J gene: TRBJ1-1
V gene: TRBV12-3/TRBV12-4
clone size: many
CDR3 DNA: TGTGCCAGCAGTATGGGACAGGTCATATCCAACACTGAAGCTTTCTTT
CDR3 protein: CASSMGQVISNTEAFF

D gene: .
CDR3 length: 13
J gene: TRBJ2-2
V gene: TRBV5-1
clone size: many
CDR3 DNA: TGTGCCAGCAGCTTAGGGAGTCCCGGGGAGCTGTTTTTT
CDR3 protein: CASSLGSPGELFF

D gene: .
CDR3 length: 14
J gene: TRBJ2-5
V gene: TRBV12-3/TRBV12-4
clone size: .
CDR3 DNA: TGTGCCAGCAGTTTAAAGACTAGACAAGAGACCCAGTACTTC
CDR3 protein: CASSLKTRQETQYF

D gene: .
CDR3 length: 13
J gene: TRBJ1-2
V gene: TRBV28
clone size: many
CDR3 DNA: TGTGCCAGCAGCCCACAGCCGGGATATGGCTACACCTTC
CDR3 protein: CASSPQPGYGYTF